This TCR beta chain was recorded in a study of blood T cell repertoires in COVID-19. Turning to the study itself: Researchers got acute and convalescent COVID-19 samples from the United States, Italy and Spain.

Profiled with immunoSEQ multiplex PCR; TCRdb holds only in-frame clones, not every one. The data show over 200,000 clones, roughly 85% seen once. CDR3 length equals 12 residues. Germline assignment: CDR1 ENHRY and CDR2 SYGVKD. The V end was cut by 8 bases, the J end by 4 bases, with 9 bases between. Individuals aged about 18 to 89 years were recruited from approximately 24 US areas. Specimen: PBMCs or T cells enriched from blood (not recorded which). The source of this sequence is a man between 25 and 39 years old who had recovered from COVID-19. This chain uses TRBV10-3 with TRBJ2-1; D may be TRBD2 (6 bases). CDR3 protein: CAIGGTYNEQFF. In nucleotides, the CDR3 is TGTGCCATCGGGGGGACGTACAATGAGCAGTTCTTC.